These T cell receptor beta chains were read from a single sample in a study of cytomegalovirus exposure and HLA in healthy donors. TCRdb keeps only in-frame clones here, not all; method: immunoSEQ multiplex PCR. Of around 170,000 clones listed, roughly 80% are singletons. Sample: PBMCs. These TCRs come from a man in his fifties or sixties in good health and CMV-seropositive. The CDR3 runs from the conserved cysteine through the conserved F or W. Each record gives: clone size, D gene, V gene, J gene, CDR3 protein, CDR3 DNA. A D gene is named only where the DNA matches it firmly. Not every row has a clone size; where given, it reads once, few, many or a size class.

>-|-|TRBV28|TRBJ1-3
CASSPSFSPGGNTIYF
TGTGCCAGCAGTCCGTCCTTCTCGCCAGGGGGAAACACCATATATTTT
>-|-|TRBV11-2|TRBJ2-3
CASSLDRGGDTQYF
TGTGCCAGCAGCTTAGATCGAGGTGGGGATACGCAGTATTTT
>-|-|TRBV5-6|TRBJ1-2
CASSLAGKGENYGYTF
TGTGCCAGCAGCTTGGCCGGGAAAGGCGAAAACTATGGCTACACCTTC
>-|TRBD1|TRBV23-1|TRBJ2-7
CASSQSRGTGGREQYF
TGCGCCAGCAGTCAATCCCGGGGGACAGGGGGACGCGAGCAGTACTTC
>-|TRBD1|TRBV5-1|TRBJ1-1
CASSSDRGLGPNTEAFF
TGCGCCAGCAGCTCCGACAGGGGGCTAGGCCCAAACACTGAAGCTTTCTTT
>-|-|TRBV30|TRBJ2-1
CAYRGGSSYNEQFF
TGTGCCTACAGGGGGGGCAGCTCCTACAATGAGCAGTTCTTC
>-|-|TRBV9|TRBJ2-2
CASTWGRVAGELFF
TGTGCCAGCACCTGGGGCAGGGTTGCCGGGGAGCTGTTTTTT
>-|TRBD2|TRBV30|TRBJ2-7
CAWNTGLGEYEQYF
TGTGCCTGGAACACGGGACTAGGGGAATACGAGCAGTACTTC
>-|-|TRBV9|TRBJ2-2
CASSVSYTGELFF
TGTGCCAGCAGCGTATCCTACACCGGGGAGCTGTTTTTT
>-|-|TRBV5-1|TRBJ2-3
CASSLGVAASTDTQYF
TGCGCCAGCAGCTTGGGGGTAGCGGCTAGCACAGATACGCAGTATTTT
>-|-|TRBV5-1|TRBJ1-5
CASSFSSGSNQPQHF
TGCGCCAGCAGCTTCAGTTCAGGTAGCAATCAGCCCCAGCATTTT
>few|-|TRBV27|TRBJ2-7
CASSTGPTYEQYF
TGTGCCAGCAGTACAGGGCCCACCTACGAGCAGTACTTC
>-|TRBD2|TRBV9|TRBJ2-1
CASSVGGGGPFNEQFF
TGTGCCAGCAGCGTAGGGGGCGGGGGGCCCTTCAATGAGCAGTTCTTC
>-|TRBD2|TRBV19|TRBJ2-7
CASSIGTSGVLSYEQYF
TGTGCCAGTAGTATTGGCACTAGCGGGGTCCTCTCCTACGAGCAGTACTTC
>-|-|TRBV6-5|TRBJ1-2
CASSPRDTAGYTF
TGTGCCAGCAGCCCTCGGGACACCGCGGGCTACACCTTC
>-|TRBD1|TRBV4-1|TRBJ2-7
CASSQRQGATYEQYF
TGCGCCAGCAGCCAGAGACAGGGGGCGACGTACGAGCAGTACTTC
>-|TRBD1|TRBV6-6|TRBJ2-5
CASSFGTGTQETQYF
TGTGCCAGCAGTTTTGGGACAGGGACCCAAGAGACCCAGTACTTC